This T cell receptor (beta chain) was observed in a study of technical replicates of blood from a handful of donors (dated by TCRdb to about 2017). Looking up the germline V gene (reference sequence) yields CDR1 LNHNV and CDR2 YYDKDF. Clipping removes 4 bases from V and 3 bases from J, with 14 as the unmatched junction base count. Taken from cysteine to phenylalanine, the CDR3 has 18 residues. The entry retains the CDR3 DNA only, 54 bases that are in frame from base 1. As regards this clone: This receptor's antigen is unknown. It has no much larger one-base neighbor in the sample; base qualities were not kept.

The library was produced with the immunoSEQ multiplex PCR assay. TCRdb re-hosts the immuneACCESS table, in-frame sequences only. Its copies lack some clones; in the studies checked, an unresolved V gene accounts for under half of them, and the cause for the rest is not known. The sample includes about 89,000 clones, with 85% to 95% observed a single time. The ten largest make up about 0.25% of the sample. The chain is assembled from TRBV15 and TRBJ2-7; the central 11 bases match TRBD1. The TCR sequence derives from a human donor in good health. The sample comprised T cells isolated from PBMCs. The CDR3 protein: CATSTGGGPGQGDYEQYF. The nucleotide sequence reads as follows: TGTGCCACCAGCACCGGGGGGGGACCGGGACAGGGGGACTACGAGCAGTACTTC.